This paragraph reports one TCR beta chain. The antigen remains undetermined. Its ends do not fully match the called genes, so a read error is possible. This sample was taken from a study of tumor and adjacent non-tumor tissue in lung cancer. Study-level information: Patients were aged roughly 31 to 76, about 10 men and about five women, stage I to III. Study-level points and caveats: Significantly higher TCR diversity was found in tumor than normal lung.

Three rounds of nested PCR, following a modified ARM-PCR protocol, produced the TCRbeta library. Using its own MiXCR run on the multiplex PCR reads, TCRdb lists one record per CDR3 protein. The profile shows around 80,000 distinct CDR3 sequences, around 76% of them singletons. This CDR3 spans 17 amino acids. Germline V CDR1 and CDR2: SGHKS, YYEKEE (reference sequence). No cell sorting was done before RNA was extracted from the tissue. The normal lung tissue was taken more than 3 cm from the tumor edge. Donors were chemotherapy-naive, newly diagnosed lung cancer surgical patients in China, August–late 2014.

This chain connects TRBV5-5 to TRBJ2-6, with D possibly matching TRBD1 (5 bases). The TCR was taken from a man aged 70 or older with non-small cell lung cancer. The sample was distant non-tumor lung tissue. The CDR3 DNA sequence: TGTACCAGCAGCTTGGCCGATAGATTCTCTGGGGCCAACGTCCTGACCTTC. Amino acids: CTSSLADRFSGANVLTF. Based on the CDR3 plus reference TRBV5-5 and TRBJ2-6, the full variable domain is DAGVTQSPTHLIKTRGQQVTLRCSPISGHKSVSWYQQVLGQGPQFIFQYYEKEERGRGNFPDRFSARQFPNYSSELNVNALLLGDSALYLCTSSLADRFSGANVLTFGAGSRLTVL.